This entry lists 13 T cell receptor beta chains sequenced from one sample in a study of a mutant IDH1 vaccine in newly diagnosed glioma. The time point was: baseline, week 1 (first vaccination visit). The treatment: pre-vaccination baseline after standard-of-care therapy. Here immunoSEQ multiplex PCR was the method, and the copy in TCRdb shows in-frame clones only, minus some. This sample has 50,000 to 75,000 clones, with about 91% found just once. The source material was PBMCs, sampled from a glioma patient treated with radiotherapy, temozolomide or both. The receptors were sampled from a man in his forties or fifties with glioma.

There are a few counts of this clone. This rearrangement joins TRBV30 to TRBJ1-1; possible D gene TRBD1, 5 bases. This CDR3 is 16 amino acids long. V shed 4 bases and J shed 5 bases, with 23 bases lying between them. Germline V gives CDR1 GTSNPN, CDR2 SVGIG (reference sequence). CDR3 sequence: CAWIALGAGLGTEAFF. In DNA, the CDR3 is TGTGCCTGGATTGCCCTTGGGGCAGGGTTGGGGACTGAAGCTTTCTTT.

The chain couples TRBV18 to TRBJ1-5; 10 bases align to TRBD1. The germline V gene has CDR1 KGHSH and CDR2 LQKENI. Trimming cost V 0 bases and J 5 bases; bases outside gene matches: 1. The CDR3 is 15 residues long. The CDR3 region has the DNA TGTGCCAGCTCACCACCCGGGACAGGGGATCAGCCCCAGCATTTT. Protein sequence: CASSPPGTGDQPQHF.

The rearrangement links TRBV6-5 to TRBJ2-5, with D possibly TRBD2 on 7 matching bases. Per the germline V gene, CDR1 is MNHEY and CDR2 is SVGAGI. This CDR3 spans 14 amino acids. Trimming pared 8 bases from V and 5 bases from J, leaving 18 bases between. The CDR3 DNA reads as TGTGCCAGCTGCCGTAGGGGGGGCGGGGAGACCCAGTACTTC. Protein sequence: CASCRRGGGETQYF.

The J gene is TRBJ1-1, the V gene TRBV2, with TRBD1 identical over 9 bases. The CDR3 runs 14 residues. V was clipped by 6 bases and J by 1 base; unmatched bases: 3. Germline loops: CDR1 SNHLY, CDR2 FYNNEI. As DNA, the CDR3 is TGTGCCAGCAGGGGACAGGGATCGAACACTGAAGCTTTCTTT. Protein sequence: CASRGQGSNTEAFF.

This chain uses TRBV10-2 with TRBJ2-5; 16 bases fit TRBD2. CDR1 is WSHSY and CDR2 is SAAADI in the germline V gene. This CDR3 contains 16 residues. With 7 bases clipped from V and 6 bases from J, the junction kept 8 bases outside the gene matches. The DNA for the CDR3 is TGCGCCAGCATGGGACTAGCGGGAGGGCGGGGGAAGACCCAGTACTTC. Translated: CASMGLAGGRGKTQYF.

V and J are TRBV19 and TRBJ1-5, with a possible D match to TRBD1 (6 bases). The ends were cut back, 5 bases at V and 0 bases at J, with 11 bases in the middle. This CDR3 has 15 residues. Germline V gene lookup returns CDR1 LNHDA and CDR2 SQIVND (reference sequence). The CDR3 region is CASSSRGYSNQPQHF. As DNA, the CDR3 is TGTGCCAGTAGTTCGAGGGGGTATAGCAATCAGCCCCAGCATTTT.

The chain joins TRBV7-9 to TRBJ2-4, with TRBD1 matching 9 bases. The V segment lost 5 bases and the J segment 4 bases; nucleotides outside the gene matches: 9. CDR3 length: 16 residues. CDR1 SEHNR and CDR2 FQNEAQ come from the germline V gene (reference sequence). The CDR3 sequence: CASSRAGQGKKNIQYF. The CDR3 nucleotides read TGTGCCAGCAGCCGAGCCGGACAGGGGAAAAAAAACATTCAGTACTTC.

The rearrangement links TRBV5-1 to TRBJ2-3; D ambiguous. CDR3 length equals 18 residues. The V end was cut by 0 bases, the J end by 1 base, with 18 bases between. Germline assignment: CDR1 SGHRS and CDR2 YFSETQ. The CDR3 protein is CASSLAASGSPGTDTQYF. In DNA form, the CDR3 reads TGCGCCAGCAGCTTGGCAGCCTCGGGCTCACCGGGCACAGATACGCAGTATTTT.

Here the CDR3 reads CASSGTLNSPLHF. The CDR3 coding sequence is TGCGCCAGCTCCGGGACCCTTAATTCACCCCTCCACTTT. This chain connects TRBV10-1 to TRBJ1-6, with D perhaps matching TRBD1 (5 bases). Trimming pared 8 bases from V and 6 bases from J, leaving 11 bases between. CDR3 length equals 13 residues. Germline V CDR1 and CDR2: WNHNN, SYGVQD (reference sequence).

The CDR3 loop reads CASSVGDRATYEQYF. In nucleotides, the CDR3 is TGTGCCAGCAGTGTCGGGGACAGGGCCACCTACGAGCAGTACTTC. The chain has TRBV2 and TRBJ2-7, with 9 bases lining up with TRBD1. Germline assignment: CDR1 SNHLY and CDR2 FYNNEI. Germline trimming cut 4 bases from V and 2 bases from J; bases unmatched to any gene: 6. The CDR3 is 15 residues long.

The CDR3 here is CSVDSGRALETQYF. CDR3 bases: TGCAGCGTTGATAGCGGGAGGGCCCTAGAGACCCAGTACTTC. The chain carries TRBV29-1 and TRBJ2-5; TRBD2 matches 11 bases. Germline V lookup: CDR1 SQVTM, CDR2 ANQGSEA. The J segment lost 4 bases and the V segment lost 3 bases, leaving 4 bases of the junction unmatched. The CDR3 runs 14 residues.

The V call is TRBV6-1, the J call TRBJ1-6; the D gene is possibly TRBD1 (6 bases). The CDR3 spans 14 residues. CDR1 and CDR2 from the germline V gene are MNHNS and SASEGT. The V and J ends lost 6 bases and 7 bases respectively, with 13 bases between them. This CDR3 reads CASRSWTANSPLHF. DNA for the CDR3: TGTGCCAGCAGGTCTTGGACAGCAAATTCACCCCTCCACTTT.

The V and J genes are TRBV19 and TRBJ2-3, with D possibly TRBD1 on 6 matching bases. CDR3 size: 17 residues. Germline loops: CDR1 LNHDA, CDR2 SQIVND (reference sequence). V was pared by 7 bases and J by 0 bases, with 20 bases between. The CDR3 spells CASTQTGDTYSTDTQYF. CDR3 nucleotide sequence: TGTGCCAGTACTCAAACCGGGGACACATATAGCACAGATACGCAGTATTTT. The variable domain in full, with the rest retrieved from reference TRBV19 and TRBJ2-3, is DGGITQSPKYLFRKEGQNVTLSCEQNLNHDAMYWYRQDPGQGLRLIYYSQIVNDFQKGDIAEGYSVSREKKESFPLTVTSAQKNPTAFYLCASTQTGDTYSTDTQYFGPGTRLTVL.